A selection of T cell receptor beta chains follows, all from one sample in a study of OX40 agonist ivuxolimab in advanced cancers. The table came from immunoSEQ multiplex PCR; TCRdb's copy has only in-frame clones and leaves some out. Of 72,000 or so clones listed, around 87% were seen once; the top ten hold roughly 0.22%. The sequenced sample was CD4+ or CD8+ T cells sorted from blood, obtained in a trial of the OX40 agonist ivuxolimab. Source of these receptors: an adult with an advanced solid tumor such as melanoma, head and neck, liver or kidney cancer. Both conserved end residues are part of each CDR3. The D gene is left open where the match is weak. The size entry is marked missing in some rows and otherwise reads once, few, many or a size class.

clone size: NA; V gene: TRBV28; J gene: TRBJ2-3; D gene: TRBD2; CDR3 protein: CASSSPGLGVDTQYF; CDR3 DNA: TGTGCCAGCAGTTCCCCGGGACTAGGGGTAGATACGCAGTATTTT
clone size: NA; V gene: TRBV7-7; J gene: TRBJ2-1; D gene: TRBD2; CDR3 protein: CASSKGLAERGEQFF; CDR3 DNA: TGTGCCAGCAGCAAGGGACTAGCGGAGAGGGGTGAGCAGTTCTTC
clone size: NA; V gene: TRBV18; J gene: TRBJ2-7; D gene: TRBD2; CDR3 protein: CASSPSGGNEQYF; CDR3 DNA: TGTGCCAGCTCCCCCTCGGGAGGGAACGAGCAGTACTTC
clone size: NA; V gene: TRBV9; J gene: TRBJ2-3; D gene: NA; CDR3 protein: CASSVAAGGTDTQYF; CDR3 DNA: TGTGCCAGCAGCGTAGCGGCAGGGGGCACAGATACGCAGTATTTT
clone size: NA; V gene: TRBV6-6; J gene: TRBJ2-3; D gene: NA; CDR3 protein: CASSYLTALGTDTQYF; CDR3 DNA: TGTGCCAGCAGTTACCTGACTGCGTTAGGGACAGATACGCAGTATTTT
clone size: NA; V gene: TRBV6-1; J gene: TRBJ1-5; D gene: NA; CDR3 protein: CASNSRGNQPQHF; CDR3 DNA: TGTGCCAGCAACTCCAGGGGTAATCAGCCCCAGCATTTT
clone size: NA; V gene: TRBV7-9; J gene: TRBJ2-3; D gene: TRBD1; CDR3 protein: CASSLGVLRDRATDTQYF; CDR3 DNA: TGTGCCAGCAGCTTAGGGGTTCTCCGGGACAGGGCTACAGATACGCAGTATTTT
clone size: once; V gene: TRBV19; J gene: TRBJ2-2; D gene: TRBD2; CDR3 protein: CASNLGLERPGELFF; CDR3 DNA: TGTGCCAGTAACCTAGGACTAGAGAGGCCCGGGGAGCTGTTTTTT
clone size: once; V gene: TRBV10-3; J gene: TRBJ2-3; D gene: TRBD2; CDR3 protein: CAINGGRATDTQYF; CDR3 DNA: TGTGCCATCAATGGCGGGAGGGCCACAGATACGCAGTATTTT
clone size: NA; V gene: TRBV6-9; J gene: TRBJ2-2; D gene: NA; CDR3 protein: CASSRSRELFF; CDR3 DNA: TGTGCCAGCAGTCGATCGAGGGAGCTGTTTTTT
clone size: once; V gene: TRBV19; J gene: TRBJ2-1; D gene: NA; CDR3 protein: CATVEGGASHEQFF; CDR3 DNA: TGTGCCACCGTGGAGGGTGGTGCAAGTCATGAGCAGTTCTTC
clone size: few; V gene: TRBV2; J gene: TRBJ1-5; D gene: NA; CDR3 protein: CASSESGYSNQPQHF; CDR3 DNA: TGTGCCAGCAGTGAATCGGGGTATAGCAATCAGCCCCAGCATTTT
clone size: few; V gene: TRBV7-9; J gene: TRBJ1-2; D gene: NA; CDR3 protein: CASSTGTNGYTF; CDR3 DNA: TGTGCCAGCAGCACCGGGACAAATGGCTACACCTTC
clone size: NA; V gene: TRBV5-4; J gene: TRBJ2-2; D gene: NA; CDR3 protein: CASSLGLTETAGELFF; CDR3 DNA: TGTGCCAGCAGCTTGGGTTTAACCGAGACCGCCGGGGAGCTGTTTTTT
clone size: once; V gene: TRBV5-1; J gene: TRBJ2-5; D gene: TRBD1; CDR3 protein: CASSSQGNGLETQYF; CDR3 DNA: TGCGCCAGCAGCTCACAGGGGAATGGCTTGGAGACCCAGTACTTC
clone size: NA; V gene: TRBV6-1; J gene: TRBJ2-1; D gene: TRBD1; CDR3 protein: CASSRDRYNEQFF; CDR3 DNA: TGTGCCAGCAGCAGGGACAGATACAATGAGCAGTTCTTC
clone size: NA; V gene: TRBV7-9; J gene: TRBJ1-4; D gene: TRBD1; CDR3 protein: CASSLAGGGDEKLFF; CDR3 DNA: TGTGCCAGCAGCTTAGCAGGGGGCGGGGATGAAAAACTGTTTTTT
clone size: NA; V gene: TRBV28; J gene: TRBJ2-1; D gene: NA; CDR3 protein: CASTAYNEQFF; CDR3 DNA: TGTGCCAGCACCGCTTACAATGAGCAGTTCTTC
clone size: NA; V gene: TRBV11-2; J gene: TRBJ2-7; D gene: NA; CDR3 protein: CASSRNRIRGPYEQYF; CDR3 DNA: TGTGCCAGCAGCCGTAACAGGATTCGAGGCCCCTACGAGCAGTACTTC
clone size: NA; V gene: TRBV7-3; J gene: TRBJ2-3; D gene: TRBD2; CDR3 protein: CASSPGTSPDTQYF; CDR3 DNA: TGTGCCAGCAGCCCCGGGACTAGCCCAGATACGCAGTATTTT
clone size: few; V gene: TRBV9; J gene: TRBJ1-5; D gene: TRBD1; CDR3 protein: CASSVGSGGRQPQHF; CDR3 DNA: TGTGCCAGCAGCGTAGGGTCAGGGGGTAGGCAGCCCCAGCATTTT
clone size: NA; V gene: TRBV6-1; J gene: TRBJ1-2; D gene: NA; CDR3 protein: CASSEPSERVREGYTF; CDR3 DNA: TGTGCCAGCAGCGAACCGTCAGAACGCGTCCGAGAGGGCTACACCTTC
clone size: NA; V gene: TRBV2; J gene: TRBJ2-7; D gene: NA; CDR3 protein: CASSLQSEQYF; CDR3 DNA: TGTGCCAGCAGTTTGCAGTCCGAGCAGTACTTC
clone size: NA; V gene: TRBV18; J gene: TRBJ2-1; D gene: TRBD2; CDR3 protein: CASSPPGASGRNEQFF; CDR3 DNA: TGTGCCAGCTCACCACCGGGAGCTAGCGGGAGAAATGAGCAGTTCTTC
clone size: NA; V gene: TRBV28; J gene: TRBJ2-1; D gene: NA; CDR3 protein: CASSPIVRNEQFF; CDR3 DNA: TGTGCCAGCAGCCCCATTGTCCGGAATGAGCAGTTCTTC
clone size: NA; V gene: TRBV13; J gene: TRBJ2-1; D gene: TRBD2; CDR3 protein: CASSLTSGQFF; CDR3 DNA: TGTGCCAGCAGCTTGACTAGCGGGCAGTTCTTC